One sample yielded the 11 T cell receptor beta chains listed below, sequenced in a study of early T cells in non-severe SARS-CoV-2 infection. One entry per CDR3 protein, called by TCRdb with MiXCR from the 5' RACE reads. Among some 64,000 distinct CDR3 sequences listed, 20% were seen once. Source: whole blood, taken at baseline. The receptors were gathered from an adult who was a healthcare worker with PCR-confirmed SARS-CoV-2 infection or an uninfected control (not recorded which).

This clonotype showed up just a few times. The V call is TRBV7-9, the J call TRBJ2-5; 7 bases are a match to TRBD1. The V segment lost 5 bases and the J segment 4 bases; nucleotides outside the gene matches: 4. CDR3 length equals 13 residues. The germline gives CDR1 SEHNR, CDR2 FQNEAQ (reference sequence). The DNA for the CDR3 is TGTGCCAGCAGCCCGGGACAGAGAGAGACCCAGTACTTC. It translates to CASSPGQRETQYF.

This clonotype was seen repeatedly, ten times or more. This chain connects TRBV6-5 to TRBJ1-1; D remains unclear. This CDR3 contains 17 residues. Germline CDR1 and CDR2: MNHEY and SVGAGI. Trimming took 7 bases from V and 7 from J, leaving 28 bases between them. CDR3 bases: TGTGCCAGCACCCCAGATTGGAGAAACGCCTGGGGAAGTGAAGCTTTCTTT. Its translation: CASTPDWRNAWGSEAFF.

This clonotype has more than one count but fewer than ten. Here the CDR3 DNA reads TGTGCCAGCAGCGACAAGGGCCGCACAGATACGCAGTATTTT. Its protein is CASSDKGRTDTQYF. The chain is built from TRBV6-6 and TRBJ2-3; D is unresolved. This CDR3 spans 14 amino acids. Trimming removed 6 bases from V and 1 base from J, with 11 bases in between. Germline V gene sequence: CDR1 MNHNY, CDR2 SVGAGI (reference sequence).

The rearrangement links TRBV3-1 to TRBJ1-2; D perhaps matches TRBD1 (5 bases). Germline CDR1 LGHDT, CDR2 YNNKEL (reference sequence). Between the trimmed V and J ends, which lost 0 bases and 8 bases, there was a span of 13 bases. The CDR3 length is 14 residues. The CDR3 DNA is TGTGCCAGCAGCCAAGATCTCACTTCAGGGGGCTACACCTTC. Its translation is CASSQDLTSGGYTF.

CDR3 protein: CSAGNSRGMETQYF. CDR3 DNA: TGCAGTGCTGGAAACTCCAGGGGGATGGAGACCCAGTACTTC. The chain uses TRBV20-1 and TRBJ2-5; TRBD1 matches 7 bases. The J segment lost 5 bases and the V segment lost 5 bases, leaving 11 bases of the junction unmatched. Germline loops: CDR1 DFQATT, CDR2 SNEGSKA (reference sequence). This CDR3 is 14 amino acids long.

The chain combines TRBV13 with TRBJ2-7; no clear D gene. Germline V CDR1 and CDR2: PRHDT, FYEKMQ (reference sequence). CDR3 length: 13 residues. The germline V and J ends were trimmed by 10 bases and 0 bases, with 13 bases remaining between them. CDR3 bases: TGTGCCACGGACCCTTTGGGCTCCTACGAGCAGTACTTC. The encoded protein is CATDPLGSYEQYF.

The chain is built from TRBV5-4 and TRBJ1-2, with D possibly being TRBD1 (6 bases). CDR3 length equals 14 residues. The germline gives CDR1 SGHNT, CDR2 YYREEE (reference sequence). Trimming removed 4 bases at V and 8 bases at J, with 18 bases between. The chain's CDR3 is CASSPDAGARGYTF. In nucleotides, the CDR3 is TGTGCCAGCAGCCCGGACGCGGGGGCACGAGGCTACACCTTC.

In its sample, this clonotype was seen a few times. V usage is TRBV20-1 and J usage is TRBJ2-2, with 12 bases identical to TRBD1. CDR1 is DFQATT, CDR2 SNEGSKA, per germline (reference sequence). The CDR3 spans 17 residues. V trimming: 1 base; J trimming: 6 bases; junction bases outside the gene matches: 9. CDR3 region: CSARAPPGQGASGELFF. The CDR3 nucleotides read TGCAGTGCTAGAGCACCCCCGGGACAGGGGGCCTCCGGGGAGCTGTTTTTT.

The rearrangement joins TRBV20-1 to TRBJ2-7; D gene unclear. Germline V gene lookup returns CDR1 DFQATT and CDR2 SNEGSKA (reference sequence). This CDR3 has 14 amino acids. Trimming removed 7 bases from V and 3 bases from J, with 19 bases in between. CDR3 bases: TGCAGTGGCATGCCCAGTACCTCCCTCTACGAGCAGTACTTC. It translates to CSGMPSTSLYEQYF.

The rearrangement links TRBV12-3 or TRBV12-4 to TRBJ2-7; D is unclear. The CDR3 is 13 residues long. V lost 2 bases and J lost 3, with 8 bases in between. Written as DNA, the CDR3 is TGTGCCAGCAGTTTACTAGATCGCTACGAGCAGTACTTC. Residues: CASSLLDRYEQYF.

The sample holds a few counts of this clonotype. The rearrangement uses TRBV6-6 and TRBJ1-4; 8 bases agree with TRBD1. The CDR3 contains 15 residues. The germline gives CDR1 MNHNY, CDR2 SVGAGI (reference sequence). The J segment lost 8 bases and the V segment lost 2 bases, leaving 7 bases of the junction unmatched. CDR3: CASSYPPGQEEKLFF. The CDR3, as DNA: TGTGCCAGCAGTTACCCTCCGGGACAGGAGGAAAAACTGTTTTTT.